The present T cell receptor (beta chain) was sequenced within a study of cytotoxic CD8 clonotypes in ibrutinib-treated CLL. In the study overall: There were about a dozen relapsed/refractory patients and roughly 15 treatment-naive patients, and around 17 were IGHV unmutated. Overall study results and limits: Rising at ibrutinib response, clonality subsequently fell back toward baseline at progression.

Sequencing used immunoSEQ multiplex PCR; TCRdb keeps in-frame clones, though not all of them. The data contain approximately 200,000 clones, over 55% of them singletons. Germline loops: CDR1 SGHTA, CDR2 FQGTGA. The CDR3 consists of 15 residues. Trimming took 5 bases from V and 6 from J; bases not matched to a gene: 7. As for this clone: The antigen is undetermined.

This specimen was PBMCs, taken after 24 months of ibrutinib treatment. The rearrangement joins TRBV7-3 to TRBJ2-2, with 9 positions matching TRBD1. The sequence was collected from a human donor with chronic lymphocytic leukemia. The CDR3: CASSQTGGPAGELFF. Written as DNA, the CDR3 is TGTGCCAGCAGCCAGACAGGGGGTCCGGCCGGGGAGCTGTTTTTT.